One and the same sample provided the 27 T cell receptor beta chains below, sequenced in a study of a mutant IDH1 vaccine in newly diagnosed glioma. The data were produced by immunoSEQ multiplex PCR, yet TCRdb's version contains in-frame clones alone and is incomplete. The data contain 40,000 or so clones, around 85% of them singletons. Their recognized antigens are unknown. Documented time point: week 23, last vaccination. Mutant IDH1 20-mer peptide, at 300 ug, made up each vaccine dose, with topical imiquimod. This material consisted of PBMCs, taken from a glioma patient whose treatment included an IDH1 peptide vaccine. Every receptor here comes from a woman between 18 and 29 years old with glioma. Some clones in this sample may be carry-over from other donors' samples.

This clone was observed a single time. J is TRBJ1-1 and V is TRBV5-1; 8 positions match TRBD1. The CDR3 has 15 amino acids. Germline trimming cut 2 bases from V and 4 bases from J; bases unmatched to any gene: 7. CDR1 and CDR2 (germline): SGHRS, YFSETQ. The CDR3 bases are TGCGCCAGCAGCTTACTCAGGGGGCAAGGCACTGAAGCTTTCTTT. As protein: CASSLLRGQGTEAFF.

J is TRBJ1-2 and V is TRBV28; 7 bases fit TRBD1. Germline V lookup: CDR1 MDHEN, CDR2 SYDVKM. The CDR3 spans 15 residues. V was pared by 5 bases and J by 4 bases, with 10 bases of the junction left unmatched. CDR3 sequence reads: CASSSSRQGGYGYTF. CDR3 DNA sequence: TGTGCCAGCAGTAGCTCGCGACAGGGAGGCTATGGCTACACCTTC.

DNA for the CDR3: TGCGCCAGCAGTGTGACAGGGGGCTATAGCTATGGCTACACCTTC. Translated: CASSVTGGYSYGYTF. V and J are TRBV5-1 and TRBJ1-2; 10 bases map to TRBD1. V gave up 5 bases and J gave up 4 bases; unmatched junction bases: 8. The CDR3 length is 15 residues. Germline V gives CDR1 SGHRS, CDR2 YFSETQ. The full variable domain, with the rest looked up from reference TRBV5-1 and TRBJ1-2, is KAGVTQTPRYLIKTRGQQVTLSCSPISGHRSVSWYQQTPGQGLQFLFEYFSETQRNKGNFPGRFSGRQFSNSRSEMNVSTLELGDSALYLCASSVTGGYSYGYTFGSGTRLTVV.

The chain employs TRBV5-1 and TRBJ2-4; no clear D gene. Trimming cost V 0 bases and J 6 bases, with 7 bases left between them. The length of the CDR3 is 13 residues. CDR1 and CDR2 from the germline V gene are SGHRS and YFSETQ. Here the CDR3 DNA reads TGCGCCAGCAGCTTGGACAGCTTAAACATTCAGTACTTC. Protein sequence: CASSLDSLNIQYF.

This clone was observed a single time. CDR3 loop: CATRPGSTFFGQYF. The CDR3 DNA follows: TGTGCCACCCGCCCCGGCTCTACCTTTTTCGGGCAGTACTTC. The gene calls are TRBV18 and TRBJ2-7; no clear D gene. Per the germline V gene, CDR1 is KGHSH and CDR2 is LQKENI. V dropped 10 bases and J dropped 9 bases, with 25 bases sitting between them. CDR3 size: 14 residues.

The chain uses TRBV2 and TRBJ2-7; 8 nucleotides agree with TRBD1. J gave up 4 bases and V 8 bases, and 10 bases lay outside the gene matches. Germline-derived CDR1 and CDR2 are SNHLY and FYNNEI. The CDR3 covers 14 residues. The DNA of the CDR3 is TGTGCCAGCTACGCTCTCCAGGGGGCTTACGAGCAGTACTTC. Translation: CASYALQGAYEQYF.

This clone was found a few times. The chain has TRBV19 and TRBJ1-1; D not certain. This CDR3 comprises 15 residues. Trimming took off 5 bases at V and 0 bases at J, with 13 bases between the two ends. CDR1 LNHDA and CDR2 SQIVND come from the germline V gene (reference sequence). CDR3 in DNA: TGTGCCAGTAGTCCTGCCCCGGCGGTGAACACTGAAGCTTTCTTT. This gives the protein CASSPAPAVNTEAFF.

J is TRBJ2-7 and V is TRBV29-1, with TRBD1 identical over 7 bases. V dropped 6 bases and J dropped 2; count of bases not matched to a gene: 7. This CDR3 comprises 13 residues. Germline CDR1 and CDR2: SQVTM and ANQGSEA. This CDR3 reads CSVRKGTAYEQYF. The CDR3 region has the DNA TGCAGCGTCAGAAAGGGGACAGCCTACGAGCAGTACTTC.

The chain uses TRBV30 and TRBJ1-4; weak D call: TRBD1 (5 bases). The V gene lost 2 bases and the J gene lost 5 bases, with 18 bases spanning the gap. CDR3 length: 16 residues. The germline CDR1 and CDR2 sequences are GTSNPN and SVGIG (reference sequence). Here the CDR3 DNA reads TGTGCCTGGAGTTCAGGGCGCAGGGTCGGGAATGAAAAACTGTTTTTT. This sequence encodes CAWSSGRRVGNEKLFF. Based on the CDR3 plus reference TRBV30 and TRBJ1-4, the full variable domain is SQTIHQWPATLVQPVGSPLSLECTVEGTSNPNLYWYRQAAGRGLQLLFYSVGIGQISSEVPQNLSASRPQDRQFILSSKKLLLSDSGFYLCAWSSGRRVGNEKLFFGSGTQLSVL.

This clone was recorded only once. The rearrangement joins TRBV7-6 to TRBJ2-1, with 8 bases that match TRBD1. The ends lost 5 bases at V and 8 bases at J; junction bases unmatched: 11. Germline CDR1 SGHVS, CDR2 FNYEAQ. The CDR3 spans 15 residues. CDR3 nucleotide sequence: TGTGCCAGCAGCCGTATCGTCGGACAGGGATATGAGCAGTTCTTC. It translates to CASSRIVGQGYEQFF.

The chain links TRBV6-1 to TRBJ1-5, with TRBD1 matching over 8 bases. Germline V CDR1 and CDR2: MNHNS, SASEGT. This CDR3 comprises 16 residues. Trimming took 0 bases from V and 7 from J; bases not matched to a gene: 8. The CDR3 reads CASSEALQGAQQPQHF. Written as DNA, the CDR3 is TGTGCCAGCAGTGAAGCGCTTCAGGGGGCTCAGCAGCCCCAGCATTTT.

This CDR3 is CASSGLAGGPGELFF. The CDR3 bases are TGTGCCAGCAGCGGACTAGCGGGGGGGCCCGGGGAGCTGTTTTTT. This chain links TRBV9 with TRBJ2-2; the match to TRBD2 covers 14 bases. Trimming cost V 3 bases and J 6 bases; bases outside gene matches: 1. Germline V gives CDR1 SGDLS, CDR2 YYNGEE. CDR3 length: 15 residues.

The CDR3 region has the DNA TGTGCCAGCAGCTTAGCGCCCGGGCACGGCTACGAGCAGTACTTC. The encoded protein is CASSLAPGHGYEQYF. V and J are TRBV7-6 and TRBJ2-7; unclear D gene. Deletions cut 0 bases from V and 3 bases from J, with 12 bases between. The germline gives CDR1 SGHVS, CDR2 FNYEAQ. This CDR3 has 15 amino acids.

The V and J genes are TRBV5-4 and TRBJ1-1; D remains ambiguous. CDR3 length: 14 residues. The germline V and J ends were trimmed by 4 bases and 4 bases, with 14 bases remaining between them. Germline assignment: CDR1 SGHNT and CDR2 YYREEE (reference sequence). This CDR3 is CASSRTGSLTEAFF. DNA of the CDR3: TGTGCCAGCAGCCGGACTGGTTCCCTCACTGAAGCTTTCTTT.

The chain uses TRBV9 and TRBJ2-1; TRBD1 aligns across 8 bases. The CDR3 is 15 residues long. CDR1 SGDLS and CDR2 YYNGEE come from the germline V gene. After removal of 4 bases from V and 7 bases from J, the junction contained 10 bases not matched to a gene. CDR3 nucleotide sequence: TGTGCCAGCAGCCCCGGAAGGACAGGGTGGAATGAGCAGTTCTTC. The encoded protein is CASSPGRTGWNEQFF.

In nucleotides, the CDR3 is TGTGCCAGCAGCATGACAGGGACTGAAGCTTTCTTT. Protein product: CASSMTGTEAFF. The V and J genes are TRBV2 and TRBJ1-1, with 7 bases that match TRBD1. The CDR3 is made up of 12 amino acids. The V segment lost 6 bases and the J segment 5 bases; nucleotides outside the gene matches: 3. CDR1 SNHLY and CDR2 FYNNEI come from the germline V gene.

This chain connects TRBV6-1 to TRBJ1-2, with TRBD1 matching 7 bases. The CDR3 covers 14 residues. The germline gives CDR1 MNHNS, CDR2 SASEGT. Trimming took 4 bases from V and 1 from J; bases not matched to a gene: 3. The CDR3 DNA sequence: TGTGCCAGCAGTGTCGGACAGGTTAACTATGGCTACACCTTC. Translating it yields CASSVGQVNYGYTF.

The chain employs TRBV5-8 and TRBJ2-3; 12 nucleotides agree with TRBD2. V shed 3 bases, J shed 6 bases, and the junction held 5 bases outside the gene matches. CDR3 length: 15 amino acids. CDR1 and CDR2 from the germline V gene are SGHTS and YDEGEE. CDR3 sequence reads: CASSWQTSGGDTQYF. In DNA form, the CDR3 reads TGTGCCAGCAGCTGGCAGACTAGCGGGGGTGATACGCAGTATTTT.

The chain links TRBV5-1 to TRBJ2-7; tentatively, D is TRBD2 (8 bases). Germline-derived CDR1 and CDR2 are SGHRS and YFSETQ. The V end was cut by 0 bases, the J end by 1 base, with 17 bases between. This CDR3 is built from 17 residues. The CDR3 coding sequence is TGCGCCAGCAGCTTGGCCGGGGGGGCAGGGGGGTCCTACGAGCAGTACTTC. It yields the protein CASSLAGGAGGSYEQYF.

This clone came up a few times. The chain is built from TRBV4-2 and TRBJ1-1; D is unclear. Germline V gene lookup returns CDR1 LGHNA and CDR2 YNFKEQ. V was clipped by 4 bases and J by 3 bases, with 9 bases between them. The CDR3 is 13 amino acids. CDR3 residues: CASSPEGDTEAFF. As DNA, the CDR3 is TGTGCCAGCAGCCCAGAAGGAGACACTGAAGCTTTCTTT.

V is TRBV7-3 and J is TRBJ2-3, with 7 bases aligning to TRBD1. With 5 bases clipped from V and 2 bases from J, the junction kept 4 bases outside the gene matches. The germline gives CDR1 SGHTA, CDR2 FQGTGA. This CDR3 has 14 residues. The CDR3 nucleotides are TGTGCCAGCAGCCCCGGACAGGACACAGATACGCAGTATTTT. It encodes CASSPGQDTDTQYF.

The chain has TRBV27 and TRBJ1-1; 8 bases are shared with TRBD1. Germline V gene lookup returns CDR1 MNHEY and CDR2 SMNVEV (reference sequence). The trim removed 4 bases at V and 0 bases at J, leaving 7 bases unmatched. The CDR3 totals 16 residues. In nucleotides, the CDR3 is TGTGCCAGCAGTTCCACCCTGGACAGGGTGAACACTGAAGCTTTCTTT. Encoded protein: CASSSTLDRVNTEAFF.

This clone occurred once. The gene calls are TRBV29-1 and TRBJ2-2; D is uncertain. Trimming took 7 bases from V and 0 from J, leaving 18 bases between them. Germline V gene data show CDR1 as SQVTM and CDR2 as ANQGSEA. This CDR3 has 16 amino acids. CDR3 DNA sequence: TGCAGCGCCCAGTCTGGGTCAGGATCGAACACCGGGGAGCTGTTTTTT. Protein product: CSAQSGSGSNTGELFF.

The rearrangement links TRBV10-3 to TRBJ2-3; no firm D call. The CDR3 is 14 residues long. The germline V gene encodes CDR1 ENHRY and CDR2 SYGVKD. With 8 bases removed from V and 4 bases from J, the gap between germline ends came to 16 bases. CDR3 nucleotide sequence: TGTGCCATCCGGCCGGTGGGTGGGGCAGATACGCAGTATTTT. This sequence encodes CAIRPVGGADTQYF.

The V and J genes are TRBV5-1 and TRBJ1-6; 7 nucleotides line up with TRBD1. V lost 2 bases, J lost 8 bases, and 4 bases stayed unmatched. Germline-derived CDR1 and CDR2 are SGHRS and YFSETQ. The CDR3 length is 14 residues. CDR3 region: CASSFETGYSPLHF. The CDR3 DNA sequence: TGCGCCAGCAGCTTCGAGACAGGGTATTCACCCCTCCACTTT.

The chain joins TRBV5-6 to TRBJ1-1; D remains ambiguous. This CDR3 is built from 14 residues. Between the trimmed V and J ends, which lost 0 bases and 6 bases, there was a span of 12 bases. Germline CDR1 is SGHDT and CDR2 is YYEEEE. Here the CDR3 DNA reads TGTGCCAGCAGCTTGGTTTCTCATGGGGCTGAAGCTTTCTTT. It is translated as CASSLVSHGAEAFF. Drawing the rest from reference TRBV5-6 and TRBJ1-1, the complete variable domain is DAGVTQSPTHLIKTRGQQVTLRCSPKSGHDTVSWYQQALGQGPQFIFQYYEEEERQRGNFPDRFSGHQFPNYSSELNVNALLLGDSALYLCASSLVSHGAEAFFGQGTRLTVV.

The CDR3 region is CASSPIVGGSYNEQFF. The CDR3 coding sequence is TGTGCCAGCAGCCCCATCGTGGGAGGGTCCTACAATGAGCAGTTCTTC. This chain connects TRBV14 to TRBJ2-1; 7 bases line up with TRBD2. With 4 bases clipped from V and 1 base from J, the junction kept 7 bases outside the gene matches. Germline-derived CDR1 and CDR2 are SGHDN and FVKESK. The CDR3 loop spans 16 amino acids.